The entry below describes one T cell receptor (beta chain). Its antigen is not identified. The data were taken from a study of vaccination and CD4 T cells after COVID-19. About the research overall: The post-vaccine samples came a median around 71 days after dose two (range 14 to 241).

Cultured CD4+ T cell DNA was sequenced using the Oncomine TCR Beta short-read assay. CD4+ T cells were cultured, and genomic DNA was extracted from them. Using its own MiXCR run on the PCR reads, TCRdb lists one record per CDR3 protein. In the table there are more than 9,000 distinct CDR3 sequences, around a third of which are singletons. The treatment is: approximately nine-day PBMC culture with coronavirus spike peptide pools or control peptides (ViraFEST assay). Medium was half-exchanged with fresh IL-2 medium on days 3 and 7. The CDR3 is 15 amino acids. Trimming left V 3 bases short and J 3 bases short, with 14 bases between. The V gene's germline CDR1 is LNHDA and CDR2 SQIVND (reference sequence).

What was sequenced was CD4+ T cells from blood, cultured in vitro. This TCR was recovered from a human donor who had recovered from COVID-19. This chain joins TRBV19 and TRBJ1-2; D may be TRBD1 (5 bases). CDR3 amino acids: CASSMMGDKDYGYTF. Written as DNA, the CDR3 is TGTGCCAGTAGTATGATGGGGGATAAAGACTATGGCTACACCTTC.